Following are 26 T cell receptor beta chains from one sample sequenced in a study of human T cells and chemical hapten exposure. TCRdb ran MiXCR on the RACE reads and lists one entry per CDR3 protein. The sample contains 90,000 to 120,000 distinct CDR3 sequences, around 10% of which appear only once. Time point reported: patch test 1, 2 weeks after DPC sensitization. Treatment indicated: therapeutic diphenylcyclopropenone sensitization with weekly scalp DPC. Sequenced material: whole blood, taken in connection with sensitization to the hapten diphenylcyclopropenone (DPC). The receptors originated from a woman between 40 and 50 years old with alopecia areata. Some clones in this sample may be carry-over from other donors' samples.

This clonotype was seen at least ten times. The chain carries TRBV7-9 and TRBJ1-4; D unclear. Germline CDR1 SEHNR, CDR2 FQNEAQ (reference sequence). The CDR3 length is 16 residues. The V end lost 6 bases, the J end lost 4 bases, and 18 bases lay between the germline ends. The CDR3: CASRRSGLGSNEKLFF. In nucleotides, the CDR3 is TGTGCCAGCAGGAGGTCGGGCCTTGGGAGTAATGAAAAACTGTTTTTT.

This clonotype was picked up a small number of times. V is TRBV6-2 or TRBV6-3 and J is TRBJ2-1; perhaps TRBD2 as D (5 bases). Per the germline V gene, CDR1 is MNHEY and CDR2 is SVGEGT. The CDR3 has 13 residues. Trimming took 7 bases from V and 10 from J, leaving 17 bases between them. CDR3 bases: TGTGCCAGCACGGGGAGCGCAGGCGGGGAGCAGTTCTTC. This encodes CASTGSAGGEQFF.

This clonotype came up many times. The rearrangement uses TRBV7-2 and TRBJ2-3; 8 bases are a match to TRBD2. V dropped 0 bases and J dropped 5; count of bases not matched to a gene: 10. Germline lookup yields CDR1 SGHTA and CDR2 FQGNSA. The CDR3 sequence is 17 residues long. The CDR3 nucleotides read TGTGCCAGCAGCTTAGCGCTTAGGGCGGGGGGACGAGATACGCAGTATTTT. Residues: CASSLALRAGGRDTQYF.

V and J are TRBV4-1 and TRBJ2-7; 12 bases match TRBD1. Germline loops: CDR1 MGHRA, CDR2 YSYEKL. The V and J ends lost 0 bases and 2 bases, in that order; junction bases with no gene match: 5. This CDR3 has 17 residues. The CDR3 here is CASSQDLGTGGPYEQYF. Here the CDR3 DNA reads TGCGCCAGCAGCCAAGATCTGGGGACAGGGGGCCCCTACGAGCAGTACTTC.

J is TRBJ2-5 and V is TRBV7-2, with D unresolved. Germline CDR1 SGHTA, CDR2 FQGNSA. CDR3 length: 14 amino acids. V was trimmed by 5 bases and J by 5 bases, leaving 15 bases between them. The CDR3 protein is CASSPRRSVETQYF. CDR3 DNA sequence: TGTGCCAGCAGCCCCCGACGCTCTGTCGAGACCCAGTACTTC.

The sample holds a few counts of this clonotype. This chain uses TRBV20-1 with TRBJ2-6, with D tentatively TRBD1 or TRBD2 (6 bases each). The germline V gene encodes CDR1 DFQATT and CDR2 SNEGSKA (reference sequence). This CDR3 comprises 17 residues. The V end lost 6 bases, the J end lost 0 bases, and 18 bases lay between the germline ends. DNA for the CDR3: TGCAGTGCCGGGAGCTGGACAGCCCACTCTGGGGCCAACGTCCTGACTTTC. Its translation is CSAGSWTAHSGANVLTF.

V and J are TRBV29-1 and TRBJ2-5; D is tentatively TRBD1 or TRBD2 (5 bases each). V was clipped by 4 bases and J by 1 base, with 13 bases between them. The CDR3 has 14 residues. Germline loops: CDR1 SQVTM, CDR2 ANQGSEA. The CDR3 reads CSVVNRGVQETQYF. In DNA, the CDR3 is TGCAGCGTTGTGAATCGGGGCGTCCAAGAGACCCAGTACTTC. Full variable domain (missing parts from reference TRBV29-1 and TRBJ2-5): SAVISQKPSRDICQRGTSLTIQCQVDSQVTMMFWYRQQPGQSLTLIATANQGSEATYESGFVIDKFPISRPNLTFSTLTVSNMSPEDSSIYLCSVVNRGVQETQYFGPGTRLLVL.

The V gene is TRBV20-1, the J gene TRBJ2-1, with TRBD2 matching over 10 bases. Trimming took 6 bases from V and 6 from J; bases not matched to a gene: 11. The CDR3 has 15 amino acids. Looked up from germline, CDR1 is DFQATT and CDR2 is SNEGSKA (reference sequence). CDR3 coding DNA: TGCAGTGCAAGACAGGGCAGCGGGAGGGGCAATGAGCAGTTCTTC. Protein: CSARQGSGRGNEQFF.

The chain recombines TRBV28 with TRBJ2-5, with TRBD1 matching over 8 bases. The J segment lost 2 bases and the V segment lost 4 bases, leaving 6 bases of the junction unmatched. CDR1 and CDR2 (germline): MDHEN, SYDVKM. The CDR3 is 15 amino acids. The CDR3 reads CASSSQGAQQETQYF. Here the CDR3 DNA reads TGTGCCAGCAGTTCCCAGGGGGCGCAACAAGAGACCCAGTACTTC.

This clonotype was counted ten times or more. V is TRBV5-1 and J is TRBJ2-5; D call uncertain. Germline V CDR1 and CDR2: SGHRS, YFSETQ. The CDR3 loop spans 16 amino acids. V lost 5 bases and J lost 1, with 18 bases in between. The CDR3 protein is CASRPLEYGGQETQYF. Written as DNA, the CDR3 is TGCGCCAGCAGACCCTTGGAGTACGGCGGCCAAGAGACCCAGTACTTC. The full variable domain, completed using reference TRBV5-1 and TRBJ2-5, is KAGVTQTPRYLIKTRGQQVTLSCSPISGHRSVSWYQQTPGQGLQFLFEYFSETQRNKGNFPGRFSGRQFSNSRSEMNVSTLELGDSALYLCASRPLEYGGQETQYFGPGTRLLVL.

At least ten counts were recorded for this clonotype. The chain joins TRBV11-2 to TRBJ2-7; TRBD2 agrees at 7 bases. Germline CDR1 reads SGHAT; CDR2 reads FQNNGV. J lost 0 bases, V lost 4 bases, and 6 bases had no gene match. The length of the CDR3 is 15 residues. The CDR3 nucleotides read TGTGCCAGCAGCTACGCAGCGGGGAGCTCCTACGAGCAGTACTTC. This gives the protein CASSYAAGSSYEQYF.

This clonotype was counted a few times. The chain uses TRBV5-6 and TRBJ2-1; TRBD2 agrees at 9 bases. This CDR3 region has 14 residues. Looked up from germline, CDR1 is SGHDT and CDR2 is YYEEEE. V shed 4 bases, J shed 6 bases, and the junction held 5 bases outside the gene matches. The DNA of the CDR3 is TGTGCCAGCAGCCTAAGCGGGAGGCCCAATGAGCAGTTCTTC. As protein: CASSLSGRPNEQFF.

This clonotype was seen a few times. The chain couples TRBV11-2 to TRBJ1-1, with a tentative D call TRBD1 (5 bases). CDR1 and CDR2 (germline): SGHAT, FQNNGV. The ends were cut back, 4 bases at V and 0 bases at J, with 15 bases in the middle. This CDR3 is 16 amino acids long. DNA for the CDR3: TGTGCCAGCAGCTCCGACGGAGGGGCCATGAACACTGAAGCTTTCTTT. This translates into CASSSDGGAMNTEAFF.

In DNA form, the CDR3 reads TGTGCCAGCAGCCCTTATAACCCATCGTCTGGGGCCAACGTCCTGACTTTC. It encodes CASSPYNPSSGANVLTF. This sequence joins TRBV7-9 and TRBJ2-6; D remains unclear. V was cut by 5 bases and J by 1 base, with 15 bases left in between. Per germline, CDR1 SEHNR and CDR2 FQNEAQ (reference sequence). The CDR3 has 17 residues.

This clonotype was picked up a small number of times. The rearrangement joins TRBV5-1 to TRBJ1-2, with D hard to call. Per the germline V gene, CDR1 is SGHRS and CDR2 is YFSETQ. Trimming took off 2 bases at V and 6 bases at J, with 17 bases between the two ends. This CDR3 has 15 amino acids. The DNA of the CDR3 is TGCGCCAGCAGCTTATTCCGGACCACGGCGGATGGCTACACCTTC. Its translation is CASSLFRTTADGYTF.

This clonotype was counted a few times. The gene calls are TRBV6-1 and TRBJ1-2, with D perhaps TRBD1 (5 bases). V lost 5 bases to trimming and J lost 6 bases, with 16 bases between them. Germline CDR1 MNHNS, CDR2 SASEGT. The CDR3 consists of 14 residues. CDR3 region: CASSPDGGGNGYTF. The CDR3 DNA reads as TGTGCCAGCAGTCCAGACGGGGGAGGGAATGGCTACACCTTC.

This clonotype was observed at least ten times. The V call is TRBV6-2 or TRBV6-3, the J call TRBJ2-1; unclear D gene. V dropped 6 bases and J dropped 8 bases, with 8 bases sitting between them. The CDR3 consists of 11 residues. Per germline, CDR1 MNHEY and CDR2 SVGEGT. CDR3 amino acids: CASSHGDEQFF. CDR3 nucleotide sequence: TGTGCCAGCAGCCACGGTGATGAGCAGTTCTTC.

This clonotype was counted ten times or more. The V gene is TRBV7-2, the J gene TRBJ2-7, with a weak D call TRBD2 (6 bases). Germline V gene lookup returns CDR1 SGHTA and CDR2 FQGNSA. The V and J ends lost 1 base and 5 bases respectively, with 9 bases between them. The CDR3 covers 13 residues. CDR3 loop: CASSLGRGNEQYF. Here the CDR3 DNA reads TGTGCCAGCAGCTTAGGACGGGGGAACGAGCAGTACTTC.

This rearrangement joins TRBV21-1 to TRBJ2-7; the table's D call of TRBD2 was not tested on the DNA. TRBV21-1 is noted as a pseudogene. The CDR3 runs 16 residues. CDR3 bases: TGTGCCAGCAGCAGACTGACTAGCGGGGTTTACTACGAGCAGTACTTC. Translating gives CASSRLTSGVYYEQYF.

Many counts were recorded for this clonotype. The genes are TRBV12-3 or TRBV12-4 and TRBJ2-5; D is undetermined. This CDR3 has 12 residues. V was cut by 4 bases and J by 3 bases, with 6 bases left in between. The CDR3 sequence: CASSYGEETQYF. The CDR3 DNA reads as TGTGCCAGCAGTTATGGTGAAGAGACCCAGTACTTC.

This sequence joins TRBV7-2 and TRBJ2-3; no clear D gene. Looked up from germline, CDR1 is SGHTA and CDR2 is FQGNSA. The CDR3 length is 15 residues. With 3 bases removed from V and 3 bases from J, the gap between germline ends came to 13 bases. Here the CDR3 reads CASSFSHKGTDTQYF. In DNA, the CDR3 is TGTGCCAGCAGCTTTTCCCATAAGGGTACAGATACGCAGTATTTT.

This clonotype was detected only a few times. The chain combines TRBV6-5 with TRBJ2-5; perhaps D is TRBD1 or TRBD2 (5 bases each). Trimming removed 5 bases at V and 3 bases at J, with 10 bases between. Germline V gene lookup returns CDR1 MNHEY and CDR2 SVGAGI. The CDR3 length is 13 residues. The DNA of the CDR3 is TGTGCCAGCAGTCCGGGACGGAAAGAGACCCAGTACTTC. This codes for CASSPGRKETQYF.

This clonotype was detected a few times. This rearrangement joins TRBV10-3 to TRBJ1-1; TRBD1 aligns across 9 bases. The CDR3 has 14 amino acids. The J segment lost 1 base and the V segment lost 6 bases, leaving 3 bases of the junction unmatched. Looked up from germline, CDR1 is ENHRY and CDR2 is SYGVKD. CDR3 sequence (DNA): TGTGCCATCAGACAGGGGGCTACGAACACTGAAGCTTTCTTT. Protein product: CAIRQGATNTEAFF.

The table lists this clonotype with a few counts. The chain recombines TRBV7-9 with TRBJ2-7; D is perhaps TRBD1 (5 bases). Germline V CDR1 and CDR2: SEHNR, FQNEAQ (reference sequence). This CDR3 has 13 residues. V lost 9 bases and J lost 4, with 16 bases in between. This CDR3 reads CASGAENTYEQYF. The CDR3 coding sequence is TGTGCCAGTGGGGCGGAAAATACTTACGAGCAGTACTTC.

This clonotype was detected ten times or more. The chain combines TRBV28 with TRBJ1-1, with D perhaps TRBD1 (6 bases). Looked up from germline, CDR1 is MDHEN and CDR2 is SYDVKM. This CDR3 is 16 amino acids long. V dropped 2 bases and J dropped 1 base, with 14 bases sitting between them. The CDR3 DNA follows: TGTGCCAGCAGTTTACTCCTGCAGGGGCAGAACACTGAAGCTTTCTTT. Protein sequence: CASSLLLQGQNTEAFF. The full variable domain, completed using reference TRBV28 and TRBJ1-1, is DVKVTQSSRYLVKRTGEKVFLECVQDMDHENMFWYRQDPGLGLRLIYFSYDVKMKEKGDIPEGYSVSREKKERFSLILESASTNQTSMYLCASSLLLQGQNTEAFFGQGTRLTVV.

This clonotype was picked up many times. V is TRBV28 and J is TRBJ1-1; 7 bases map to TRBD1. CDR1 is MDHEN and CDR2 is SYDVKM in the germline V gene. The V segment lost 5 bases and the J segment 3 bases; nucleotides outside the gene matches: 9. CDR3 length: 15 amino acids. The CDR3 DNA is TGTGCCAGCAGTGCCCGGGGCAGGGGGTACACTGAAGCTTTCTTT. This encodes CASSARGRGYTEAFF.